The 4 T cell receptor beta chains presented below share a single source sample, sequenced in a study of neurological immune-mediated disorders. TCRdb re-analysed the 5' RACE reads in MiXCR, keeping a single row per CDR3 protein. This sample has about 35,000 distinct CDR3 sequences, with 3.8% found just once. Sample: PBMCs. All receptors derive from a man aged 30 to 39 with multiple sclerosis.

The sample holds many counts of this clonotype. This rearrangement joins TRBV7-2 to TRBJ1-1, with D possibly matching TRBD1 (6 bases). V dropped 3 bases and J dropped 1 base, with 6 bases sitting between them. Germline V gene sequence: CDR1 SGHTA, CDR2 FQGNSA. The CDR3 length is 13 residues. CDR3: CASSFRGNTEAFF. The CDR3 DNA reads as TGTGCCAGCAGCTTCAGGGGGAACACTGAAGCTTTCTTT.

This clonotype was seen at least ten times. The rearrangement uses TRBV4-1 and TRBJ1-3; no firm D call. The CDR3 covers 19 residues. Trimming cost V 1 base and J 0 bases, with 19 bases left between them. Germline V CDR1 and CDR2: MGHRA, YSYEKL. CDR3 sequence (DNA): TGCGCCAGCAGCCAAGCCCTAACGCAGAGACGGTTCTCTGGAAACACCATATATTTT. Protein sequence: CASSQALTQRRFSGNTIYF.

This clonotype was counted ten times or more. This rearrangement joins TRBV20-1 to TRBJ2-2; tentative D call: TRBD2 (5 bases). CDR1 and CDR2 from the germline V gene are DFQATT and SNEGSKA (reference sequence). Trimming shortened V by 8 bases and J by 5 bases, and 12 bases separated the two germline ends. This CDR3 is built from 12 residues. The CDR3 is CSLRTGTGELFF. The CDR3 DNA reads TGCAGTCTCCGAACGGGAACCGGGGAGCTGTTTTTT.

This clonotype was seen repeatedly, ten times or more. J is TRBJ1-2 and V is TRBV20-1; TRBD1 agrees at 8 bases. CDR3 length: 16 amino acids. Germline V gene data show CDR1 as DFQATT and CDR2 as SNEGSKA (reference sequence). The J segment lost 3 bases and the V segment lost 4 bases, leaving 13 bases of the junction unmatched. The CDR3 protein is CSAMWAPMTGDYGYTF. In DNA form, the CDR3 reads TGCAGTGCTATGTGGGCCCCAATGACAGGGGACTATGGCTACACCTTC.